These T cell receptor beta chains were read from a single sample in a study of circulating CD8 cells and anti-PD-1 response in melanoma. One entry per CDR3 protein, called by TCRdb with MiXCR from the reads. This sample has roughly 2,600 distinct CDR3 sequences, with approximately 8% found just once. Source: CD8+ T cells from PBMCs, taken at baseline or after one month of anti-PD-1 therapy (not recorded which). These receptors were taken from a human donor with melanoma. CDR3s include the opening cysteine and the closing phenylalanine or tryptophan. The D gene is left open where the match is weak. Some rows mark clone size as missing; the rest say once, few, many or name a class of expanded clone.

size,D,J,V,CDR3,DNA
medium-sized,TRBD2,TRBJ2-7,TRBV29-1,CSVDTGGSYEQYF,TGCAGCGTTGATACGGGGGGATCCTACGAGCAGTACTTC
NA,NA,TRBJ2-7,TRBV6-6,CASSPSGTPDEQYF,TGTGCCAGCAGTCCTTCCGGGACTCCCGACGAGCAGTACTTC
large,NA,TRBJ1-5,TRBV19,CASSIFWLDQPQHF,TGTGCCAGTAGTATATTCTGGTTGGATCAGCCCCAGCATTTT
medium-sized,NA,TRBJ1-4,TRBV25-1,CASSEVRANEKLFF,TGTGCCAGCAGTGAAGTCCGGGCAAATGAAAAACTGTTTTTT
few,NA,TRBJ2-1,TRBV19,CASTKSGSVYNEQFF,TGTGCCAGTACCAAAAGTGGTTCAGTCTACAATGAGCAGTTCTTC
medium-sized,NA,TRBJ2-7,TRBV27,CASSPPAYEQYF,TGTGCCAGCAGTCCCCCGGCGTACGAGCAGTACTTC
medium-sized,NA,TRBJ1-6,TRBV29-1,CSVGSGLNSPLHF,TGCAGCGTTGGGTCGGGCCTTAATTCACCCCTCCACTTT
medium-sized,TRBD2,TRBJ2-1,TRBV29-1,CSLLSGANEQFF,TGCAGCTTACTCAGCGGGGCCAATGAGCAGTTCTTC
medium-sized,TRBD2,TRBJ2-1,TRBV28,CASSPSSGGYNEQFF,TGTGCCAGCAGTCCCTCCAGCGGGGGGTACAATGAGCAGTTCTTC
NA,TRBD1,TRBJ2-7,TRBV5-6,CASSRGTGFYEQYF,TGTGCCAGCAGCCGCGGGACAGGCTTCTACGAGCAGTACTTC
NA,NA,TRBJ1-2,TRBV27,CASGGLHHGYTF,TGTGCCAGCGGGGGGCTTCATCATGGCTACACCTTC
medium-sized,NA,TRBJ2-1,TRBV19,CASKWTPTSNEQFF,TGTGCCAGTAAATGGACTCCCACTAGCAATGAGCAGTTCTTC
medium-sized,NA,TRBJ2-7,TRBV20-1,CSARDRGAPYEQYF,TGCAGTGCTAGAGACCGGGGGGCTCCCTACGAGCAGTACTTC
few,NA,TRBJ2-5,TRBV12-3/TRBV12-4,CASIFGGGETQYF,TGTGCCAGCATCTTCGGGGGTGGTGAGACCCAGTACTTC
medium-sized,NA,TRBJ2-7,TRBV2,CASSAQTGPGEQYF,TGTGCCAGCAGTGCCCAGACAGGTCCGGGGGAGCAGTACTTC
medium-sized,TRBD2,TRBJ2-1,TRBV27,CASSFNGGDYNEQFF,TGTGCCAGCAGTTTTAACGGGGGGGATTACAATGAGCAGTTCTTC
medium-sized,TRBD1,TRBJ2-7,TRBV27,CASSLFLGQGPYEQYF,TGTGCAAGCAGTTTGTTCCTGGGACAGGGTCCCTACGAGCAGTACTTC
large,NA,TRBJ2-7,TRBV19,CASSSGPRLSYEQYF,TGTGCCAGTAGTAGTGGGCCTCGGTTGTCCTACGAGCAGTACTTC
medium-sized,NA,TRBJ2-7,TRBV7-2,CASSLVAAIYEQYF,TGTGCCAGCAGCTTAGTAGCGGCAATCTACGAGCAGTACTTC
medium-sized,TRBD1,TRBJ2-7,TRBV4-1,CASSLGDREYEQYF,TGCGCCAGCAGCCTCGGCGACAGGGAATACGAGCAGTACTTC
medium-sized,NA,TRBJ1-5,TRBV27,CASSLKGDSNQPQHF,TGTGCCAGCAGTTTAAAGGGGGATAGCAATCAGCCCCAGCATTTT
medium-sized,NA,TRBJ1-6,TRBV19,CASSTGNSPLHF,TGTGCCAGTAGTACAGGGAATTCACCCCTCCACTTT
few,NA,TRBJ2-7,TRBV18,CASSPGGYEQYF,TGTGCCAGCTCACCAGGGGGTTACGAGCAGTACTTC
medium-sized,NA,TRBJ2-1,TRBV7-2,CASSLAFASSYNEQFF,TGTGCCAGCAGCTTAGCTTTTGCATCCTCCTACAATGAGCAGTTCTTC
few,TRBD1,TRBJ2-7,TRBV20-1,CSAGEGGQGAYEQYF,TGCAGTGCTGGAGAAGGTGGACAGGGGGCCTACGAGCAGTACTTC
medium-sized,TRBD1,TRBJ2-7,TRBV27,CASSLLGTGGSYEQYF,TGTGCCAGCAGTTTACTCGGGACAGGGGGATCCTACGAGCAGTACTTC
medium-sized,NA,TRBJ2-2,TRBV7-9,CASSGWGADTGELFF,TGTGCCAGCAGCGGCTGGGGAGCGGACACCGGGGAGCTGTTTTTT
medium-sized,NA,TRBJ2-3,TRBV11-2,CASSLGFFTADPPDTQYF,TGTGCCAGCAGCTTAGGGTTTTTCACAGCGGACCCTCCAGATACGCAGTATTTT
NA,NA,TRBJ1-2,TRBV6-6,CASSYFDKTTFYGYTF,TGTGCCAGCAGTTACTTTGACAAGACTACTTTCTATGGCTACACCTTC
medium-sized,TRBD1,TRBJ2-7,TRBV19,CASRVGQGVYEQYF,TGTGCCAGTAGAGTGGGACAGGGGGTCTACGAGCAGTACTTC
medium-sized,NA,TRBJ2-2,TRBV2,CASSEGTEYTGELFF,TGTGCCAGCAGTGAAGGGACTGAGTACACCGGGGAGCTGTTTTTT
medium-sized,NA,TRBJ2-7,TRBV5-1,CASSLQRTGDMEQYF,TGCGCCAGCAGCTTGCAAAGGACTGGGGATATGGAGCAGTACTTC
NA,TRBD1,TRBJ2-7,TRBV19,CASSAGTGNPYEQYF,TGTGCCAGTAGTGCTGGGACAGGCAACCCCTACGAGCAGTACTTC
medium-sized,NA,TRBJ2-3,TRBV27,CASSLIGQRSTDTQYF,TGTGCCAGCAGCTTAATTGGACAGAGAAGCACAGATACGCAGTATTTT
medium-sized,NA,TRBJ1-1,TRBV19,CASKTGGGTEAFF,TGTGCCAGTAAGACAGGCGGCGGCACTGAAGCTTTCTTT
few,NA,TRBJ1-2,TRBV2,CASSESLDRSYGYTF,TGTGCCAGCAGTGAGTCTCTGGACAGAAGCTATGGCTACACCTTC
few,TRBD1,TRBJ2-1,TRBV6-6,CASSTETGQGHNEQFF,TGTGCCAGCAGTACGGAGACGGGACAGGGCCACAATGAGCAGTTCTTC
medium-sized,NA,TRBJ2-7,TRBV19,CASSITSFYEQYF,TGTGCCAGTAGTATAACCAGTTTCTACGAGCAGTACTTC
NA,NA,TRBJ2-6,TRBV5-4,CASSGGTPSGANVLTF,TGTGCCAGCAGCGGGGGGACACCATCCGGGGCCAACGTCCTGACTTTC
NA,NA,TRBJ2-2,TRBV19,CASRVNTGELFF,TGTGCCAGTAGGGTGAACACCGGGGAGCTGTTTTTT
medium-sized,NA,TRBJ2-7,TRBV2,CASRDGRLYEQYF,TGTGCCAGCAGGGACGGGAGACTCTACGAGCAGTACTTC
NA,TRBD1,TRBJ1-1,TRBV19,CASSPRTGDPEAFF,TGTGCCAGTAGTCCCCGGACAGGGGACCCTGAAGCTTTCTTT
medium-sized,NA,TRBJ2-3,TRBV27,CASSLSKGGPTDTQYF,TGTGCCAGCAGTTTATCGAAGGGGGGCCCCACAGATACGCAGTATTTT
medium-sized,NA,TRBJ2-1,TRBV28,CASSFSEQFF,TGTGCCAGCAGTTTTAGTGAGCAGTTCTTC
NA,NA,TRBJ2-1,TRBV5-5,CASSPGEGRHEQFF,TGTGCCAGCAGCCCAGGGGAAGGCCGCCATGAGCAGTTCTTC
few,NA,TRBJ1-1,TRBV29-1,CSVETKGVEAFF,TGCAGCGTTGAAACCAAGGGCGTTGAAGCTTTCTTT
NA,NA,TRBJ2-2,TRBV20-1,CSARGNTGELFF,TGCAGTGCTAGAGGGAACACCGGGGAGCTGTTTTTT
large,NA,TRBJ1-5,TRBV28,CASSPYSQPQHF,TGTGCCAGCAGTCCTTATAGTCAGCCCCAGCATTTT
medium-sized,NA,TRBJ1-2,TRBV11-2,CASSLGTDYGYTF,TGTGCCAGCAGCTTAGGTACAGACTATGGCTACACCTTC
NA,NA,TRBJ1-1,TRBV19,CASRIGNTEAFF,TGTGCCAGCCGAATCGGGAACACTGAAGCTTTCTTT
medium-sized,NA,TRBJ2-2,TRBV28,CASSLSAAAGELFF,TGTGCCAGCAGTTTATCGGCAGCCGCCGGGGAGCTGTTTTTT
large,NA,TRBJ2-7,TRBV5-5,CASSFVGVEQYF,TGTGCCAGCAGCTTTGTGGGGGTCGAGCAGTACTTC
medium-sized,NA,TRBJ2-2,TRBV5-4,CASSPPGHNTGELFF,TGTGCCAGCAGCCCTCCGGGACATAACACCGGGGAGCTGTTTTTT
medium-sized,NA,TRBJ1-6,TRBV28,CASSRDSDNSPLHF,TGTGCCAGCAGTCGGGACTCGGATAATTCACCCCTCCACTTT
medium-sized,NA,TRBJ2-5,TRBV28,CASIRRGGDLYQETQYF,TGTGCCAGCATTCGGCGGGGAGGTGACTTGTACCAAGAGACCCAGTACTTC
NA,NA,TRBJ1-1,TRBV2,CASSEEGNTEAFF,TGTGCCAGCAGTGAAGAGGGAAACACTGAAGCTTTCTTT